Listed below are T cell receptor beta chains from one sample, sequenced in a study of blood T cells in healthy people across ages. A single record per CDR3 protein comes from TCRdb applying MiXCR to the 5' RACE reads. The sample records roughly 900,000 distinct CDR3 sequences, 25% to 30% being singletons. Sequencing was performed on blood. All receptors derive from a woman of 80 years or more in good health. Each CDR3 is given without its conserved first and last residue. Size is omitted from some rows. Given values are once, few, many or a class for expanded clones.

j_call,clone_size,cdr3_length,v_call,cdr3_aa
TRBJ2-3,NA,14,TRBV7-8,ASSLVVRERPDTQY
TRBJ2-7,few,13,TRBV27,ATQNRAAGAYEQY
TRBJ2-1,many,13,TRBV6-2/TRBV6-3,ASRPNRASYNEQF
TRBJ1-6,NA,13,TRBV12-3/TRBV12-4,ASSSPGTPNSPLH
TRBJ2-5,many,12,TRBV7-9,ASSPTSGGETQY
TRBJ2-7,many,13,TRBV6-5,ASSYSRTSGYEQY
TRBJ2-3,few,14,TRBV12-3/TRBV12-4,ASSSRTSLGTDAQY
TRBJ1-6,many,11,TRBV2,ASTPVPNSPLH
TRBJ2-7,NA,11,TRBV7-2,ASENRGTYEQY
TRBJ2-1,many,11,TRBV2,ASSPGTRFEQF
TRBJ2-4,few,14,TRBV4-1,ASSQEPGPRGNIQY
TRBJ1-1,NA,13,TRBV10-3,AISETGAPNTEAF
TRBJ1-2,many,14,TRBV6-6,ASSKIGTDYNYGYT
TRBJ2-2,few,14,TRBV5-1,ASSLTSGLDTGELF
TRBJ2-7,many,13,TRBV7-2,ASSPQRGVSYEQY
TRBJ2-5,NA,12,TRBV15,ATSSRRGHETQY
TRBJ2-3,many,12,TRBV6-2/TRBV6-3,ASSYSRLADTQY
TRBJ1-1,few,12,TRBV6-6,ASSYEGAHTEAF
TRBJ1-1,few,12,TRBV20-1,SATTSQGYTEAF
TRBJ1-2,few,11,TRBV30,AWSAQGVGGYT
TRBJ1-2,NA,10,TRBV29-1,SVEGTVYGYT
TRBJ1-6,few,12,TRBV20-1,SAPTGGQGSPLH
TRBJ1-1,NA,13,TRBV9,ASSVRVPGGTEAF
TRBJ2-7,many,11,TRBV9,ASSVEVGREQY
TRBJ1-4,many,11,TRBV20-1,SASAGGHQKLF
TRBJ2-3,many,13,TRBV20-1,SARNNRDGTDTQY
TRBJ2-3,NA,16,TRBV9,ASSATSGGLFGADTQY
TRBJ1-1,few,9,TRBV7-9,ASRGRGEAF
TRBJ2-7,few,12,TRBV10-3,VISEQGYSYEQY
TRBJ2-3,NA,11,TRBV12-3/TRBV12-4,ASSFARGDTQY
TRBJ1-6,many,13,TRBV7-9,ASSLSAGENAPLH